This T cell receptor beta chain was identified in a study of blood T cell repertoires in COVID-19. The protocol was immunoSEQ multiplex PCR, while the TCRdb copy is restricted to in-frame clones and leaves out a portion. This table holds roughly 200,000 clones, about nine tenths found once. With respect to this clone: This CDR3 is also generated by other DNA sequences in the sample.

From germline, CDR1 is DFQATT and CDR2 SNEGSKA (reference sequence). The CDR3 sequence is 11 residues long. Trimming stripped 1 base from V and 8 bases from J, with 8 bases between. Sequenced: PBMCs or T cells enriched from blood (not recorded which). The gene calls are TRBV20-1 and TRBJ1-2; D remains ambiguous. This TCR derives from a woman aged 45-59 years in a cohort exposed to, infected with or recovered from COVID-19 (not recorded which). CDR3 region: CSARVGGGYTF. CDR3 nucleotides: TGCAGTGCTAGAGTGGGAGGCGGCTACACCTTC.